The 24 T cell receptor beta chains below all came from one sample that was sequenced in a study of TIL therapy for anti-PD-1-resistant metastatic lung cancer. As for time point: pre-treatment sample, taken before nivolumab and TIL therapy. Sequencing used immunoSEQ v3. Generated by immunoSEQ multiplex PCR, the TCRdb table keeps only in-frame clones and is missing some. The table includes approximately 45,000 clones, 70% to 85% detected once. This sample comprised blood, obtained at baseline. Receptors originate from a man in his 70s with non-small cell lung cancer.

This clone appeared once. The CDR3: CASRTGGYTGELFF. DNA of the CDR3: TGTGCCAGCAGGACAGGGGGCTACACCGGGGAGCTGTTTTTT. The chain is built from TRBV28 and TRBJ2-2, with 10 bases that match TRBD1. The CDR3 loop spans 14 amino acids. Trimming removed 6 bases from V and 3 bases from J; junction bases left unmatched: 1. Germline values: CDR1 MDHEN, CDR2 SYDVKM. The whole variable domain, filled in from reference TRBV28 and TRBJ2-2, reads DVKVTQSSRYLVKRTGEKVFLECVQDMDHENMFWYRQDPGLGLRLIYFSYDVKMKEKGDIPEGYSVSREKKERFSLILESASTNQTSMYLCASRTGGYTGELFFGEGSRLTVL.

The gene calls are TRBV5-4 and TRBJ2-3, with unresolved D. Trimming removed 0 bases at V and 4 bases at J, with 3 bases between. This CDR3 is built from 12 residues. The germline V gene encodes CDR1 SGHNT and CDR2 YYREEE (reference sequence). The CDR3 nucleotides are TGTGCCAGCAGCTTGGGCGCAGATACGCAGTATTTT. Translation: CASSLGADTQYF.

The chain couples TRBV18 to TRBJ2-5; D is unresolved. The length of the CDR3 is 12 residues. Germline V gives CDR1 KGHSH, CDR2 LQKENI. V was clipped by 2 bases and J by 5 bases, with 6 bases between them. This CDR3 is CASSPLSETQYF. In nucleotides, the CDR3 is TGTGCCAGCTCACCATTGTCCGAGACCCAGTACTTC.

The chain is built from TRBV4-1 and TRBJ2-3; weak D call: TRBD1 (6 bases). Germline V lookup: CDR1 MGHRA, CDR2 YSYEKL. Trimming pared 0 bases from V and 0 bases from J, leaving 16 bases between. The CDR3 consists of 18 residues. The DNA of the CDR3 is TGCGCCAGCAGCCAAGAAGGGAAAGGGGGACATAGCACAGATACGCAGTATTTT. Translated: CASSQEGKGGHSTDTQYF.

The rearrangement links TRBV6-1 to TRBJ2-4; a weak D match, TRBD1 (6 bases). This CDR3 spans 14 amino acids. The V gene's germline CDR1 is MNHNS and CDR2 SASEGT. V lost 3 bases and J 7 bases, leaving 13 bases between the germline ends. CDR3 residues: CASSEGDKGNIQYF. The CDR3 bases are TGTGCCAGCAGTGAGGGGGACAAAGGGAACATTCAGTACTTC.

The rearrangement joins TRBV28 to TRBJ2-2, with a tentative D call TRBD1 (5 bases). Trimming stripped 4 bases from V and 2 bases from J, with 14 bases between. This CDR3 is built from 16 residues. Per the germline V gene, CDR1 is MDHEN and CDR2 is SYDVKM. CDR3 protein: CASSSPARVNTGELFF. In DNA, the CDR3 is TGTGCCAGCAGTTCGCCCGCCAGGGTTAACACCGGGGAGCTGTTTTTT.

This chain uses TRBV19 with TRBJ2-7, with D perhaps matching TRBD1 (5 bases). Deletions cut 3 bases from V and 0 bases from J, with 9 bases between. CDR3 length: 14 amino acids. Per the germline V gene, CDR1 is LNHDA and CDR2 is SQIVND (reference sequence). The CDR3 bases are TGTGCCAGTAGTATTCAGGACAACTCCTACGAGCAGTACTTC. Its translation: CASSIQDNSYEQYF.

The chain links TRBV5-1 to TRBJ2-6; D is perhaps TRBD1 or TRBD2 (6 bases each). The V and J ends lost 4 bases and 0 bases respectively, with 11 bases between them. CDR1 and CDR2 from the germline V gene are SGHRS and YFSETQ. CDR3 size: 16 residues. The CDR3 DNA follows: TGCGCCAGCAGCGCGGGACAAAACTCTGGGGCCAACGTCCTGACTTTC. Amino acids: CASSAGQNSGANVLTF.

As DNA, the CDR3 is TGTGCCAGCAGTTTATTGGGGCAGGGGAAAGGAGGGCAAGAGACCCAGTACTTC. Its translation: CASSLLGQGKGGQETQYF. The V gene is TRBV27, the J gene TRBJ2-5, with D possibly called TRBD1 or TRBD2 (6 bases each). The CDR3 has 18 residues. From germline, CDR1 is MNHEY and CDR2 SMNVEV (reference sequence). The ends were cut back, 1 base at V and 2 bases at J, with 20 bases in the middle.

The chain has TRBV4-3 and TRBJ2-5, with 13 bases identical to TRBD2. V trimming: 4 bases; J trimming: 4 bases; junction bases outside the gene matches: 3. This CDR3 is built from 15 residues. Germline assignment: CDR1 LGHNA and CDR2 YSLEER. The CDR3 nucleotides are TGCGCCAGCAGCCGTAGACTAGCGGGAGGAGAGACCCAGTACTTC. This sequence encodes CASSRRLAGGETQYF.

This chain joins TRBV27 and TRBJ2-7; D uncertain. Per the germline V gene, CDR1 is MNHEY and CDR2 is SMNVEV (reference sequence). V lost 4 bases and J 3 bases, leaving 16 bases between the germline ends. This CDR3 contains 15 residues. The CDR3 DNA follows: TGTGCCAGCAGTTCCCCTTTACCCCCCCACTACGAGCAGTACTTC. It yields the protein CASSSPLPPHYEQYF.

The chain carries TRBV7-9 and TRBJ1-4; D is perhaps TRBD1 (6 bases). Germline CDR1 is SEHNR and CDR2 is FQNEAQ (reference sequence). V shed 4 bases and J shed 1 base, with 13 bases lying between them. The CDR3 totals 16 residues. This CDR3 is CASSYMKQGTNEKLFF. In nucleotides, the CDR3 is TGTGCCAGCAGCTATATGAAACAGGGAACTAATGAAAAACTGTTTTTT.

The table lists this clone with a few counts. The chain links TRBV18 to TRBJ1-1, with a possible D match to TRBD1 (6 bases). Germline loops: CDR1 KGHSH, CDR2 LQKENI. V was pared by 4 bases and J by 3 bases, with 12 bases between. The CDR3 totals 14 residues. This chain's CDR3 is CASSQGGVHTEAFF. The CDR3 nucleotides read TGTGCCAGCTCACAAGGGGGGGTTCACACTGAAGCTTTCTTT.

V and J are TRBV6-5 and TRBJ1-6, with D tentatively TRBD1 (5 bases). This CDR3 has 15 residues. V gave up 0 bases and J gave up 7 bases, with 10 bases separating them. CDR1 MNHEY and CDR2 SVGAGI come from the germline V gene. CDR3 protein: CASSYSSGNNSPLHF. The CDR3 bases are TGTGCCAGCAGTTACTCCTCAGGGAACAATTCACCCCTCCACTTT.

This clone has a handful of counts. This chain uses TRBV19 with TRBJ2-1, with 10 bases matching TRBD2. With V trimmed by 3 bases and J by 8 bases, 16 bases remained unmatched. The V gene's germline CDR1 is LNHDA and CDR2 SQIVND (reference sequence). This CDR3 region has 18 residues. CDR3 amino acids: CASSMGQGSGRASYEQFF. CDR3 DNA: TGTGCCAGTAGTATGGGGCAGGGGAGCGGGAGGGCCTCTTATGAGCAGTTCTTC.

The chain uses TRBV27 and TRBJ2-3, with D maybe TRBD1 (5 bases). The V gene's germline CDR1 is MNHEY and CDR2 SMNVEV (reference sequence). This CDR3 has 16 residues. V lost 6 bases and J 5 bases, leaving 21 bases between the germline ends. The CDR3 DNA reads TGTGCCAGCAGGTTACTCAAGGGTGGCCAGGGAGATACGCAGTATTTT. Amino acids: CASRLLKGGQGDTQYF.

This clone was counted a single time. The V call is TRBV10-1, the J call TRBJ2-1; 10 bases align to TRBD2. Losses at the gene ends were 6 bases for V and 5 bases for J; bases not matched to a gene: 13. Germline lookup yields CDR1 WNHNN and CDR2 SYGVQD (reference sequence). The CDR3 has 17 amino acids. As DNA, the CDR3 is TGCGCCAGCAGCCTCTCGGGGCTAGCGGGAGTCAACAATGAGCAGTTCTTC. Translating it yields CASSLSGLAGVNNEQFF.

The genes are TRBV7-3 and TRBJ1-1; no clear D. Trimming took 5 bases from V and 1 from J, leaving 17 bases between them. The CDR3 has 16 residues. Germline values: CDR1 SGHTA, CDR2 FQGTGA. The CDR3 is CASSLNRPGPNTEAFF. CDR3 sequence (DNA): TGTGCCAGCAGCCTAAACCGCCCGGGCCCGAACACTGAAGCTTTCTTT.

The chain couples TRBV19 to TRBJ2-4; no reliable D call. Deletions cut 7 bases from V and 8 bases from J, with 18 bases between. Per germline, CDR1 LNHDA and CDR2 SQIVND (reference sequence). The CDR3 covers 14 residues. The CDR3 DNA reads TGTGCCAGTACGTCCGTGCTAGATTGGTACATTCAGTACTTC. Translation: CASTSVLDWYIQYF.

V is TRBV7-2 and J is TRBJ2-2, with D uncertain. Germline lookup yields CDR1 SGHTA and CDR2 FQGNSA. The CDR3 covers 15 residues. V lost 0 bases and J lost 6, with 11 bases in between. The DNA of the CDR3 is TGTGCCAGCAGCTTAGCGGGTTATGAATCCGGGGAGCTGTTTTTT. Encoded protein: CASSLAGYESGELFF. Filled out from reference TRBV7-2 and TRBJ2-2, the complete variable domain reads GAGVSQSPSNKVTEKGKDVELRCDPISGHTALYWYRQSLGQGLEFLIYFQGNSAPDKSGLPSDRFSAERTGGSVSTLTIQRTQQEDSAVYLCASSLAGYESGELFFGEGSRLTVL.

The chain employs TRBV5-1 and TRBJ1-4; D not certain. CDR3 length: 14 amino acids. Germline CDR1 SGHRS, CDR2 YFSETQ. Trimming pared 0 bases from V and 3 bases from J, leaving 6 bases between. The CDR3 protein is CASSLGAPNEKLFF. The CDR3, as DNA: TGCGCCAGCAGCTTGGGCGCCCCTAATGAAAAACTGTTTTTT.

This chain links TRBV4-2 with TRBJ1-1; TRBD1 is a possible D gene (6 bases). The germline gives CDR1 LGHNA, CDR2 YNFKEQ. This CDR3 has 17 residues. V was pared by 2 bases and J by 3 bases, with 19 bases between. CDR3 residues: CASSQLQGSDGYTEAFF. In DNA form, the CDR3 reads TGTGCCAGCAGCCAACTACAGGGTTCGGATGGGTACACTGAAGCTTTCTTT.

The chain's CDR3 is CSASSYEQYF. As DNA, the CDR3 is TGCAGTGCTAGTAGCTACGAGCAGTACTTC. This rearrangement joins TRBV20-1 to TRBJ2-7; D not certain. This CDR3 is built from 10 residues. Trimming took 3 bases from V and 3 from J, leaving 3 bases between them. Germline CDR1 reads DFQATT; CDR2 reads SNEGSKA (reference sequence).

The gene calls are TRBV20-1 and TRBJ1-1; D ambiguous. The CDR3 runs 11 residues. V lost 5 bases, J lost 1 base, and 5 bases lay in between. Germline-derived CDR1 and CDR2 are DFQATT and SNEGSKA (reference sequence). DNA of the CDR3: TGCAGTGCTTTGCAGAACACTGAAGCTTTCTTT. Translated: CSALQNTEAFF.